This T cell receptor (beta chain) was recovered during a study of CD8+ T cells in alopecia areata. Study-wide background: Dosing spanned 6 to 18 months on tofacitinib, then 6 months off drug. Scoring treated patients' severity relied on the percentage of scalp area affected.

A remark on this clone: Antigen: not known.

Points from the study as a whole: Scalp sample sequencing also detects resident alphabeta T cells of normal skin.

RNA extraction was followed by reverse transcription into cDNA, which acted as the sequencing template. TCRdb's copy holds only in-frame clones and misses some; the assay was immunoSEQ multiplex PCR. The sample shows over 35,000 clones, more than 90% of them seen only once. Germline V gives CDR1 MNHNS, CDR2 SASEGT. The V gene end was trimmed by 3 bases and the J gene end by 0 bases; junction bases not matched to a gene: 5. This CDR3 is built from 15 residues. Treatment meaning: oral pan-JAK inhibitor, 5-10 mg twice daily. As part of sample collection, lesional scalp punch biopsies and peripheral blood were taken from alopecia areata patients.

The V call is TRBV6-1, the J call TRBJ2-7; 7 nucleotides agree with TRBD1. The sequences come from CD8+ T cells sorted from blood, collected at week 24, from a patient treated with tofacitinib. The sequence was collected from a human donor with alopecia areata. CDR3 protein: CASSEATGVSYEQYF. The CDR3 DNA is TGTGCCAGCAGTGAGGCCACAGGGGTCTCCTACGAGCAGTACTTC.